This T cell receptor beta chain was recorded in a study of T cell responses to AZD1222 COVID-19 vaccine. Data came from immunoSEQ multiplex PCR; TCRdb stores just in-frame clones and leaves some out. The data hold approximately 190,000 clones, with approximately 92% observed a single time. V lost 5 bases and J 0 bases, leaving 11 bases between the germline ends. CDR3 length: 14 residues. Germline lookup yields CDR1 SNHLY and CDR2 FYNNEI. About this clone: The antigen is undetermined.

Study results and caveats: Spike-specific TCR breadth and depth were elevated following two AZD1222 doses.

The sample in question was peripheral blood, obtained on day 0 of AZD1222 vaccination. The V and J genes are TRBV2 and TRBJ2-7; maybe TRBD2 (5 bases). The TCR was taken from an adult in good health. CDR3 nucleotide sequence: TGTGCCAGCAGTTCCGGGATCCTCTCCTACGAGCAGTACTTC. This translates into CASSSGILSYEQYF. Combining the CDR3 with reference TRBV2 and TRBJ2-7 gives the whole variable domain EPEVTQTPSHQVTQMGQEVILRCVPISNHLYFYWYRQILGQKVEFLVSFYNNEISEKSEIFDDQFSVERPDGSNFTLKIRSTKLEDSAMYFCASSSGILSYEQYFGPGTRLTVT.